Below, one TCR beta chain is given with its context. CDR3 length: 16 amino acids. The V and J ends lost 0 bases and 0 bases respectively, with 12 bases between them. CDR1 SGHRS and CDR2 YFSETQ come from the germline V gene. These data come from a study of blood T cell repertoires in COVID-19. About the study: COVID-19 samples collected from the United States, Italy and Spain covered acute and convalescent phases. PBMCs, B-cell-depleted T cells, or T cells provided the cDNA or gDNA that made up the material.

Authors' processing steps: Reference gene primer amplification gave nucleated cell count estimates. The protocol was immunoSEQ multiplex PCR, while the TCRdb copy is restricted to in-frame clones and leaves out a portion. Clonal size and the V and J genes are those of that table, whereas D and trimming came from the DNA. The data show 150,000 to 200,000 clones, 82% seen once. The sequence was obtained from a woman aged 70 to 79 with acute or convalescent COVID-19. V gene TRBV5-1 combines with J gene TRBJ1-1, with D possibly being TRBD1 (6 bases). Input material: peripheral blood. In nucleotides, the CDR3 is TGCGCCAGCAGCTTGGTTACAGGGTCAATGAACACTGAAGCTTTCTTT. Translation: CASSLVTGSMNTEAFF.